The TCR beta chain under discussion was sequenced for a study of blood T cell repertoires in COVID-19. At the level of the study: Donors in the United States, Italy and Spain gave samples during acute or convalescent COVID-19. Sources were T cells, B-cell-depleted T cells, or PBMCs; the material itself was cDNA or gDNA.

CDR3 size: 13 residues. CDR1 and CDR2 from the germline V gene are SEHNR and FQNEAQ (reference sequence). V was pared by 10 bases and J by 1 base, with 13 bases between. Methods used by the authors: Nucleated cell number was recorded as an estimate derived from reference gene primer amplification. Some clones are missing from TCRdb's copy, which holds only in-frame ones; the method was immunoSEQ multiplex PCR. The V and J calls and the clone size are those of that table, but D and trimming were determined from the DNA. The data hold 130,000 to 150,000 clones, with under 90% observed a single time. The TCR originated in a man in his 70s who had recovered from COVID-19. The J gene is TRBJ2-5, the V gene TRBV7-9; D is uncertain. The sequencing sample was made of peripheral blood. The CDR3 is CAIEAVVQETQYF. CDR3 sequence (DNA): TGTGCCATTGAGGCGGTCGTCCAAGAGACCCAGTACTTC.